This T cell receptor beta chain was sequenced for a study of OX40 agonist ivuxolimab in advanced cancers. The CDR3 has 15 residues. V lost 0 bases and J lost 4, with 12 bases in between. Germline assignment: CDR1 LGHNA and CDR2 YSLEER. A history of autoimmune disease or systemic immunosuppression excluded patients. Clones were sequenced by immunoSEQ multiplex PCR, and TCRdb holds only the in-frame ones, with some missing. The sample includes under 25,000 clones, around four fifths seen only once; the top ten take approximately 21%. This chain connects TRBV4-3 to TRBJ1-2, with a possible D match to TRBD1 (5 bases). The source was CD4+ or CD8+ T cells sorted from blood, collected in a trial of the OX40 agonist ivuxolimab. The sequence derives from an adult with an advanced solid tumor such as melanoma, head and neck, liver or kidney cancer. CDR3 DNA sequence: TGCGCCAGCAGCCAAGATGGGGTCGGGGCCTATGGCTACACCTTC. As protein: CASSQDGVGAYGYTF.